What follows are 4 T cell receptor beta chains derived from one specimen sequenced in a study of cytomegalovirus exposure and HLA in healthy donors. TCRdb's copy holds only in-frame clones and misses some; the assay was immunoSEQ multiplex PCR. The sample lists 100,000 to 150,000 clones; more than 85% were seen once. The sample consisted of PBMCs. The receptors stem from a man between 18 and 35 years old in good health and CMV-seropositive.

This chain uses TRBV10-3 with TRBJ1-4, with 10 nucleotides matching TRBD1. The germline V gene encodes CDR1 ENHRY and CDR2 SYGVKD. Unmatched junction bases numbered 3, after V lost 8 bases and J lost 6 bases. The CDR3 totals 13 residues. DNA of the CDR3: TGTGCCATCTCCGGGACAGGGGATGAAAAACTGTTTTTT. It yields the protein CAISGTGDEKLFF.

V usage is TRBV2 and J usage is TRBJ2-2, with 11 bases identical to TRBD1. The CDR3 covers 17 residues. From germline, CDR1 is SNHLY and CDR2 FYNNEI. J was trimmed by 0 bases and V by 6 bases; bases with no gene match: 6. The CDR3 nucleotides are TGTGCCAGCAGCCCGCCGGGACAGGGGGCGAACACCGGGGAGCTGTTTTTT. Residues: CASSPPGQGANTGELFF.

The chain employs TRBV4-1 and TRBJ1-1; D might be TRBD1 (6 bases). V was clipped by 3 bases and J by 3 bases, with 11 bases between them. The CDR3 covers 14 residues. Germline assignment: CDR1 MGHRA and CDR2 YSYEKL. CDR3 bases: TGCGCCAGCAGCCAGGTAGGGGGATACACTGAAGCTTTCTTT. Translation: CASSQVGGYTEAFF.

The V gene is TRBV19, the J gene TRBJ1-1; D might be TRBD1 (5 bases). V was trimmed by 11 bases and J by 0 bases, leaving 13 bases between them. The CDR3 has 13 amino acids. From germline, CDR1 is LNHDA and CDR2 SQIVND (reference sequence). The CDR3 spells CAVSEGMNTEAFF. The CDR3 nucleotides read TGTGCCGTCTCGGAGGGGATGAACACTGAAGCTTTCTTT.